This TCR beta chain originates from a study of blood T cell repertoires in COVID-19. In the authors' workflow: Estimates of nucleated cell counts were drawn from the amplification of reference gene primers. Data came from immunoSEQ multiplex PCR; TCRdb stores just in-frame clones and leaves some out. The D gene and trimming were derived from the DNA, and the V and J assignments and clone size from that table. The sample yields fewer than 200,000 clones, around 90% seen once. The study drew participants aged 18 to 89 years from approximately 25 US areas. Germline V lookup: CDR1 MDHEN, CDR2 SYDVKM. The CDR3 has 16 amino acids. V lost 4 bases, J lost 4 bases, and 6 bases stayed unmatched.

This receptor was identified in a woman aged 18-29 years who had recovered from COVID-19. V and J are TRBV28 and TRBJ2-3; 12 nucleotides align to TRBD2. What was sequenced was PBMCs or T cells enriched from blood (not recorded which). CDR3 region: CASSSILAGGSDTQYF. DNA for the CDR3: TGTGCCAGCAGTTCCATCCTAGCGGGGGGGTCAGATACGCAGTATTTT.